A selection of T cell receptor beta chains follows, all from one sample in a study of OX40 agonist ivuxolimab in advanced cancers. Using immunoSEQ multiplex PCR, the repertoire was profiled, and TCRdb retains in-frame clones only, with some absent. Of approximately 89,000 clones listed, 91% are singletons. The specimen was CD4+ or CD8+ T cells sorted from blood, collected in a trial of the OX40 agonist ivuxolimab. All receptors come from an adult with an advanced solid tumor such as melanoma, head and neck, liver or kidney cancer. CDR3s include the opening cysteine and the closing phenylalanine or tryptophan. The D gene is left open where the match is weak. The size field is filled for only some rows; it gives once, few, many or a size class.

>few|TRBJ2-3|TRBV19|.
TGTGCCAGTAGTATGGGGGGAGTTGATACGCAGTATTTT
CASSMGGVDTQYF
>.|TRBJ2-1|TRBV4-2|.
TGTGCCAGCAGCCAAGAAAGGCATTACAATGAGCAGTTCTTC
CASSQERHYNEQFF
>once|TRBJ2-7|TRBV2|TRBD1
TGTGCCAGCACCGGGACAGCTATCTCCTACGAGCAGTACTTC
CASTGTAISYEQYF
>.|TRBJ1-2|TRBV28|.
TGTGCCAGCAGTTTAAGGCTCCTCACTCAAGCTGGCTACACCTTC
CASSLRLLTQAGYTF
>.|TRBJ2-3|TRBV28|TRBD2
TGTGCCAGCAGTTTAAGACTAGCGGGAGCCGTGGATACGCAGTATTTT
CASSLRLAGAVDTQYF
>.|TRBJ2-1|TRBV7-9|.
TGTGCCAGCAGCTTAGGAGCGGACAATGAGCAGTTCTTC
CASSLGADNEQFF
>.|TRBJ1-5|TRBV7-2|TRBD1
TGTGCCAGCAGCCCCGGGGACAGGGCAATCAACCAGCCCCAGCATTTT
CASSPGDRAINQPQHF
>.|TRBJ1-4|TRBV5-4|TRBD1
TGTGCCAGCAGCTTCGACAGGGGGGTGGGTGAAAAACTGTTTTTT
CASSFDRGVGEKLFF
>.|TRBJ1-2|TRBV5-1|TRBD1
TGCGCCAGCAGCTTACCCGGGACAGGGGACTATGGCTACACCTTC
CASSLPGTGDYGYTF
>.|TRBJ1-2|TRBV11-3|TRBD1
TGTGCCAGCAGCCCCACCGGGACAGCTTTTAACTATGGCTACACCTTC
CASSPTGTAFNYGYTF